The 29 T cell receptor beta chains below all came from one sample that was sequenced in a study of T-cell reconstitution after alpha-beta-depleted transplantation in children. TCRbeta library preparation incorporated unique molecular identifiers. TCRdb reprocessed the PCR reads via MiXCR and lists one record per CDR3 protein. The sample holds about 980,000 distinct CDR3 sequences, about 31% seen once. The material was PBMCs, mostly from graft donor cells, obtained 360 days after TCRalphabeta/CD19-depleted stem cell transplant. These receptors were obtained from a boy under two years old who had a stem cell transplant for SCID, so the T cells may come from the graft donor.

This rearrangement joins TRBV28 to TRBJ2-1, with 8 bases lining up with TRBD1. The CDR3 has 17 amino acids. With 3 bases clipped from V and 2 bases from J, the junction kept 9 bases outside the gene matches. Germline V lookup: CDR1 MDHEN, CDR2 SYDVKM. CDR3 nucleotides: TGTGCCAGCAGTTTCCCTCCTCCGGGACAGGCCTACAATGAGCAGTTCTTC. As protein: CASSFPPPGQAYNEQFF.

This clonotype was recorded a few times. This chain's CDR3 is CASSITGTWNTEAFF. Here the CDR3 DNA reads TGTGCCAGCAGCATAACCGGGACATGGAACACTGAAGCTTTCTTT. The V gene is TRBV5-5, the J gene TRBJ1-1, with a possible D match to TRBD1 (6 bases). The CDR3 covers 15 residues. Trimming left V 4 bases short and J 1 base short, with 14 bases between. CDR1 and CDR2 from the germline V gene are SGHKS and YYEKEE (reference sequence).

This chain joins TRBV3-1 and TRBJ2-1; 7 nucleotides agree with TRBD1. The CDR3 totals 16 residues. Unmatched junction bases numbered 7, after V lost 1 base and J lost 4 bases. Looked up from germline, CDR1 is LGHDT and CDR2 is YNNKEL (reference sequence). CDR3 DNA sequence: TGTGCCAGCAGCCAAGTCCCACAGGGGAATTACAATGAGCAGTTCTTC. Protein product: CASSQVPQGNYNEQFF.

CDR3 in DNA: TGTGCCAGCTCCCGCGAGGGACCCTCTGGGGCCAACGTCCTGACTTTC. It codes for CASSREGPSGANVLTF. The J gene is TRBJ2-6, the V gene TRBV18; the D gene could be TRBD1 or TRBD2 (5 bases each). Germline V lookup: CDR1 KGHSH, CDR2 LQKENI. The ends were cut back, 6 bases at V and 0 bases at J, with 12 bases in the middle. This CDR3 has 16 amino acids.

This rearrangement joins TRBV11-2 to TRBJ1-2; 7 bases match TRBD1. Trimming at V came to 3 bases and at J to 3 bases, leaving 7 bases not matched to a gene. The V gene's germline CDR1 is SGHAT and CDR2 FQNNGV. The CDR3 is 15 residues long. DNA of the CDR3: TGTGCCAGCAGCTTTGAGACAGGGAGTTACTATGGCTACACCTTC. Translated, it gives CASSFETGSYYGYTF.

This chain joins TRBV5-1 and TRBJ1-1; unclear D gene. Deletions cut 3 bases from V and 1 base from J, with 13 bases between. The CDR3 runs to 15 residues. The germline V gene encodes CDR1 SGHRS and CDR2 YFSETQ. The CDR3 region is CASSSTSLRNTEAFF. Written as DNA, the CDR3 is TGCGCCAGCAGCTCGACAAGCTTAAGGAACACTGAAGCTTTCTTT.

This clonotype was seen more than once but under ten times. The chain employs TRBV20-1 and TRBJ2-2; perhaps D is TRBD1 or TRBD2 (5 bases each). V lost 0 bases and J 2 bases, leaving 13 bases between the germline ends. Germline CDR1 is DFQATT and CDR2 is SNEGSKA (reference sequence). CDR3 length: 16 residues. The CDR3 nucleotides are TGCAGTGCTAGAGAGAGGGGACGGGTAAACACCGGGGAGCTGTTTTTT. Its protein product is CSARERGRVNTGELFF.

The chain links TRBV2 to TRBJ2-5; a weak D match, TRBD2 (5 bases). V was cut by 10 bases and J by 4 bases, with 16 bases left in between. CDR3 length: 13 residues. Germline V gene data show CDR1 as SNHLY and CDR2 as FYNNEI. CDR3: CATARERSETQYF. In nucleotides, the CDR3 is TGTGCCACCGCGAGAGAGCGGTCAGAGACCCAGTACTTC.

The chain combines TRBV24-1 with TRBJ2-5; weak D call: TRBD1 (5 bases). CDR1 is KGHDR and CDR2 is SFDVKD in the germline V gene. This CDR3 has 13 amino acids. Deletions cut 3 bases from V and 3 bases from J, with 7 bases between. CDR3 region: CATSDATEETQYF. The CDR3 DNA reads as TGTGCCACCAGTGATGCGACAGAAGAGACCCAGTACTTC.

The chain combines TRBV15 with TRBJ2-2; D is undetermined. CDR3 size: 13 residues. V was shortened by 5 bases and J by 5 bases, with 9 bases between the two germline ends. The germline CDR1 and CDR2 sequences are LNHNV and YYDKDF (reference sequence). CDR3 residues: CATSGTRTGELFF. The DNA for the CDR3 is TGTGCCACCAGCGGTACCAGGACCGGGGAGCTGTTTTTT.

This rearrangement joins TRBV20-1 to TRBJ2-7; 8 nucleotides line up with TRBD2. The CDR3 is 14 residues long. Germline CDR1 reads DFQATT; CDR2 reads SNEGSKA (reference sequence). V gave up 1 base and J gave up 5 bases; unmatched junction bases: 7. The CDR3 sequence is CSARGVSGNNEQYF. In DNA form, the CDR3 reads TGCAGTGCTAGAGGTGTTAGCGGGAACAACGAGCAGTACTTC.

The V call is TRBV12-3 or TRBV12-4, the J call TRBJ1-1; D remains unclear. V was pared by 4 bases and J by 4 bases, with 4 bases between. The CDR3 has 11 residues. The CDR3 nucleotides read TGTGCCAGCAGTTATACCACTGAAGCTTTCTTT. Protein sequence: CASSYTTEAFF.

The sample holds a few counts of this clonotype. V is TRBV5-7 and J is TRBJ2-7; 8 bases map to TRBD1. TRBV5-7 is annotated as an ORF whose role is uncertain. V lost 4 bases and J lost 2; bases outside the gene matches: 14. The length of the CDR3 is 17 residues. The CDR3 coding sequence is TGTGCCAGCAGCCGATTACCGATACGGACAGGGCCCTACGAGCAGTACTTC. Its translation: CASSRLPIRTGPYEQYF.

The V gene is TRBV24-1, the J gene TRBJ1-1; TRBD1 might be the D (6 bases). The CDR3 contains 13 residues. The germline CDR1 and CDR2 sequences are KGHDR and SFDVKD. The CDR3 here is CVLQGRRDTEAFF. For the CDR3, the DNA is TGTGTCCTACAGGGTAGGCGGGACACTGAAGCTTTCTTT.

V gene TRBV7-9 combines with J gene TRBJ2-3, with D unclear. CDR3 length equals 15 residues. The V gene lost 5 bases and the J gene lost 8 bases, with 20 bases spanning the gap. Germline CDR1 reads SEHNR; CDR2 reads FQNEAQ (reference sequence). CDR3 coding DNA: TGTGCCAGCAGCCCCCCTGGTTTCACGTCTGGTACGCAGTATTTT. It codes for CASSPPGFTSGTQYF.

This clonotype has more than one count but fewer than ten. V gene TRBV4-3 combines with J gene TRBJ2-5, with D maybe TRBD1 (6 bases). Germline V gene lookup returns CDR1 LGHNA and CDR2 YSLEER. V lost 1 base to trimming and J lost 4 bases, with 10 bases between them. The CDR3 runs to 14 residues. CDR3 DNA sequence: TGCGCCAGCAGCCAAGTCGACAGGCGAGAGACCCAGTACTTC. It is translated as CASSQVDRRETQYF.

A word on this clonotype: Since a much larger clone is just one base distant, this may be a read error. This chain links TRBV7-9 with TRBJ2-5; 12 nucleotides match TRBD2. The CDR3 runs to 15 residues. Per germline, CDR1 SEHNR and CDR2 FQNEAQ (reference sequence). Trimming at V came to 4 bases and at J to 1 base, leaving 1 base not matched to a gene. The CDR3 here is CASSWGLAGQETQYF. For the CDR3, the DNA is TGTGCCAGCAGCTGGGGACTAGCGGGCCAAGAGACCCAGTACTTC. The full variable domain, rest sourced from reference TRBV7-9 and TRBJ2-5, is DTGVSQNPRHKITKRGQNVTFRCDPISEHNRLYWYRQTLGQGPEFLTYFQNEAQLEKSRLLSDRFSAERPKGSFSTLEIQRTEQGDSAMYLCASSWGLAGQETQYFGPGTRLLVL.

The chain joins TRBV5-6 to TRBJ2-2, with TRBD2 as a possible D gene (7 bases). The CDR3 runs to 16 residues. In germline, CDR1 is SGHDT, CDR2 YYEEEE. V gave up 3 bases and J gave up 4 bases, with 16 bases separating them. The CDR3 DNA reads as TGTGCCAGCAGCTCCCTCGCGGGGGCCCTCACCGGGGAGCTGTTTTTT. This gives the protein CASSSLAGALTGELFF.

This clonotype has more than one count but fewer than ten. This chain joins TRBV29-1 and TRBJ1-3; D unclear. V dropped 4 bases and J dropped 0 bases, with 4 bases sitting between them. This CDR3 spans 12 amino acids. CDR1 SQVTM and CDR2 ANQGSEA come from the germline V gene. The CDR3 protein is CSVGYSGNTIYF. Written as DNA, the CDR3 is TGCAGCGTTGGATACTCTGGAAACACCATATATTTT.

This clonotype was recorded a few times. The chain joins TRBV10-2 to TRBJ2-7; D possibly corresponds to TRBD2 (5 bases). The CDR3 has 14 amino acids. Germline V gives CDR1 WSHSY, CDR2 SAAADI. Trimming removed 4 bases at V and 0 bases at J, with 10 bases between. The CDR3 coding sequence is TGCGCCAGCAGTGCTGAAACTAGCTCCTACGAGCAGTACTTC. This codes for CASSAETSSYEQYF.

The chain links TRBV18 to TRBJ1-1; no reliable D call. CDR3 length: 15 residues. Trimming pared 0 bases from V and 0 bases from J, leaving 8 bases between. Germline assignment: CDR1 KGHSH and CDR2 LQKENI. In DNA, the CDR3 is TGTGCCAGCTCACCACCGAAGGGAGTGAACACTGAAGCTTTCTTT. Protein sequence: CASSPPKGVNTEAFF.

The chain couples TRBV3-1 to TRBJ1-2, with TRBD1 identical over 9 bases. Trimming took 5 bases from V and 3 from J; bases not matched to a gene: 4. The CDR3 sequence is 14 residues long. The germline CDR1 and CDR2 sequences are LGHDT and YNNKEL (reference sequence). Here the CDR3 DNA reads TGTGCCAGCAGCTACGACAGGGGGTACTATGGCTACACCTTC. The encoded protein is CASSYDRGYYGYTF. The full variable domain, completed using reference TRBV3-1 and TRBJ1-2, is DTAVSQTPKYLVTQMGNDKSIKCEQNLGHDTMYWYKQDSKKFLKIMFSYNNKELIINETVPNRFSPKSPDKAHLNLHINSLELGDSAVYFCASSYDRGYYGYTFGSGTRLTVV.

This rearrangement joins TRBV24-1 to TRBJ2-3; 9 bases are shared with TRBD2. Per germline, CDR1 KGHDR and CDR2 SFDVKD. With V trimmed by 3 bases and J by 14 bases, 8 bases remained unmatched. CDR3 length: 13 amino acids. DNA of the CDR3: TGTGCCACCAGTGATCGACCCGGGACTAGCCTGTATTTT. Translating it yields CATSDRPGTSLYF.

This sequence joins TRBV5-6 and TRBJ2-7; D gene unclear. Trimming shortened V by 4 bases and J by 2 bases, and 13 bases separated the two germline ends. The germline V gene has CDR1 SGHDT and CDR2 YYEEEE. This CDR3 spans 14 amino acids. In DNA, the CDR3 is TGTGCCAGCAGCGGCGTCGGAGCAACCTACGAGCAGTACTTC. This codes for CASSGVGATYEQYF.

In this sample, this clonotype turned up a few times. The chain carries TRBV12-3 or TRBV12-4 and TRBJ2-2, with TRBD2 identical over 12 bases. The CDR3 loop spans 14 amino acids. V shed 10 bases, J shed 4 bases, and the junction held 4 bases outside the gene matches. CDR3 in amino acids: CATTSGGTTGELFF. CDR3 in DNA: TGTGCCACCACTAGCGGGGGGACCACCGGGGAGCTGTTTTTT.

This clonotype is a singleton in its sample. The rearrangement uses TRBV30 and TRBJ2-2; 9 bases match TRBD1. From germline, CDR1 is GTSNPN and CDR2 SVGIG (reference sequence). The ends lost 0 bases at V and 4 bases at J; junction bases unmatched: 9. CDR3 size: 17 residues. The CDR3 sequence is CAWSVPDRGVGTGELFF. The CDR3 nucleotides are TGTGCCTGGAGTGTACCGGACAGGGGAGTCGGCACCGGGGAGCTGTTTTTT. Using reference TRBV30 and TRBJ2-2 for the parts outside the CDR3, the full variable domain is SQTIHQWPATLVQPVGSPLSLECTVEGTSNPNLYWYRQAAGRGLQLLFYSVGIGQISSEVPQNLSASRPQDRQFILSSKKLLLSDSGFYLCAWSVPDRGVGTGELFFGEGSRLTVL.

The V gene is TRBV4-3, the J gene TRBJ2-2, with 14 bases that match TRBD2. Germline V lookup: CDR1 LGHNA, CDR2 YSLEER. V lost 5 bases to trimming and J lost 0 bases; unmatched junction nucleotides: 5. This CDR3 has 18 residues. The chain's CDR3 is CASSKGLAGATNTGELFF. Here the CDR3 DNA reads TGCGCCAGCAGCAAGGGACTAGCGGGGGCAACGAACACCGGGGAGCTGTTTTTT.

This clonotype was recorded many times. This rearrangement joins TRBV5-1 to TRBJ2-7; D is possibly TRBD1 (5 bases). The CDR3 totals 13 residues. With 4 bases removed from V and 7 bases from J, the gap between germline ends came to 15 bases. The germline V gene encodes CDR1 SGHRS and CDR2 YFSETQ. The CDR3 DNA is TGCGCCAGCAGCGTGGGGATAGGGGTAGAGCAGTACTTC. Amino acid sequence: CASSVGIGVEQYF.

A few counts support this clonotype. The genes are TRBV15 and TRBJ1-1; D possibly corresponds to TRBD1 (5 bases). The V and J ends lost 0 bases and 3 bases respectively, with 11 bases between them. In germline, CDR1 is LNHNV, CDR2 YYDKDF (reference sequence). The CDR3 consists of 15 residues. The CDR3: CATSRDGRGHTEAFF. The CDR3 region has the DNA TGTGCCACCAGCAGAGATGGGCGGGGACACACTGAAGCTTTCTTT.